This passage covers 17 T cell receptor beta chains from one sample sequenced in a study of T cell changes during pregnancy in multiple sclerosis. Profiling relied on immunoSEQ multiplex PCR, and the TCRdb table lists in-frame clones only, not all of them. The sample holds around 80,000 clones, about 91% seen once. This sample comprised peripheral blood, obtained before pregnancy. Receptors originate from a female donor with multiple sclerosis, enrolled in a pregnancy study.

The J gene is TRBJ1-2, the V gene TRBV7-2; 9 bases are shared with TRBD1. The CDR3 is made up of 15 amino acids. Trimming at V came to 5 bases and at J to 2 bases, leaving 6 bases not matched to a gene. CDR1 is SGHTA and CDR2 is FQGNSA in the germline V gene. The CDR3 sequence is CASSHGTGKNYGYTF. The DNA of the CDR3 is TGTGCCAGCAGCCATGGGACAGGGAAAAACTATGGCTACACCTTC. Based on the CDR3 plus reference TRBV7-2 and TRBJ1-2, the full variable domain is GAGVSQSPSNKVTEKGKDVELRCDPISGHTALYWYRQSLGQGLEFLIYFQGNSAPDKSGLPSDRFSAERTGGSVSTLTIQRTQQEDSAVYLCASSHGTGKNYGYTFGSGTRLTVV.

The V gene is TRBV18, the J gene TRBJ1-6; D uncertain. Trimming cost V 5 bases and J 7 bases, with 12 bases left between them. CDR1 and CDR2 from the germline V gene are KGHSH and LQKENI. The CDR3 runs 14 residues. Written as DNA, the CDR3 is TGTGCCAGCTCAACCTCCCTACAGAATTCACCCCTCCACTTT. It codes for CASSTSLQNSPLHF.

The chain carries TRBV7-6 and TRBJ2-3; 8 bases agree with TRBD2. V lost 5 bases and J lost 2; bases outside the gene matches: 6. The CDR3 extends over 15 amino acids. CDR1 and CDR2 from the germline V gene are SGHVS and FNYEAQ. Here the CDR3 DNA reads TGTGCCAGCAGCCCCCCGGGGGGGAACACAGATACGCAGTATTTT. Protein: CASSPPGGNTDTQYF.

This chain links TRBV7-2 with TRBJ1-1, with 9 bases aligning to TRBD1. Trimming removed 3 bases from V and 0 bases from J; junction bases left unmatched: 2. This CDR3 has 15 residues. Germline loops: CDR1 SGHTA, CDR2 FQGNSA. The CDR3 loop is CASSFGTGMNTEAFF. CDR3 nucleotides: TGTGCCAGCAGCTTCGGGACAGGGATGAACACTGAAGCTTTCTTT.

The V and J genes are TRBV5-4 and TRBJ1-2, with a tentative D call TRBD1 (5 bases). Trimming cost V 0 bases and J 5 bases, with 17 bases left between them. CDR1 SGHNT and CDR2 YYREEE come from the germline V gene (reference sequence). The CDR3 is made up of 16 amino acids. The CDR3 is CASSLVSGTEGYGYTF. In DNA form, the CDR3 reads TGTGCCAGCAGCTTGGTGTCTGGGACGGAGGGATATGGCTACACCTTC.

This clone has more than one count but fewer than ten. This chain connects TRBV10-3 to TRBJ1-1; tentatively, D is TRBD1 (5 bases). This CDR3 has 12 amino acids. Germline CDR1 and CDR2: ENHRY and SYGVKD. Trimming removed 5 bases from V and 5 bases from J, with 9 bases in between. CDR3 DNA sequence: TGTGCCATCAGTCGGGGGAGGACTGAAGCTTTCTTT. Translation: CAISRGRTEAFF.

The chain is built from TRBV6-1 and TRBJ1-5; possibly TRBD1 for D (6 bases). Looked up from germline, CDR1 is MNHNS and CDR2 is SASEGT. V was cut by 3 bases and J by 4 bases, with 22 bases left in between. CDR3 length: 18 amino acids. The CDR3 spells CASSDFWARGDRNQPQHF. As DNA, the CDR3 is TGTGCCAGCAGTGATTTCTGGGCCCGTGGCGACAGGAATCAGCCCCAGCATTTT.

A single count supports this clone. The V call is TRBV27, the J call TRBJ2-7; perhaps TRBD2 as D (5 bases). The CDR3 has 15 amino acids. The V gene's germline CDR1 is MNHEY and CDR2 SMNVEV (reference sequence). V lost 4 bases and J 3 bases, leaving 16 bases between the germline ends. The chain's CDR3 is CASSSSPTTSYEQYF. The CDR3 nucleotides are TGTGCCAGCAGTTCCTCACCGACTACAAGCTACGAGCAGTACTTC.

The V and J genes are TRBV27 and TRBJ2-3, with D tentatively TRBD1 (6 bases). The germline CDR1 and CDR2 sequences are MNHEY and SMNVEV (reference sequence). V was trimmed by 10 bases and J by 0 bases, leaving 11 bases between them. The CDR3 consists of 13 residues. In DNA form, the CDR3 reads TGTGCCACTACTCAGGGGAGCACAGATACGCAGTATTTT. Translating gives CATTQGSTDTQYF.

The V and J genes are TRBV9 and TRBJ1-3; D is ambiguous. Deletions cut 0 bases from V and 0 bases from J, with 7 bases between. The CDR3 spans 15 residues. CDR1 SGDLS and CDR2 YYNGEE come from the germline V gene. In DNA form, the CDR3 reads TGTGCCAGCAGCGTAGAGCCAAGCTCTGGAAACACCATATATTTT. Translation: CASSVEPSSGNTIYF.

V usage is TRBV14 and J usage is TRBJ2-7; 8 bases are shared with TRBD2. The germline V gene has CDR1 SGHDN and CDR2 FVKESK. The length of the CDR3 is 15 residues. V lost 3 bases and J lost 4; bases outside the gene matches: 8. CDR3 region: CASSQFGGAGYEQYF. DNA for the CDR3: TGTGCCAGCAGCCAGTTCGGGGGGGCCGGGTACGAGCAGTACTTC.

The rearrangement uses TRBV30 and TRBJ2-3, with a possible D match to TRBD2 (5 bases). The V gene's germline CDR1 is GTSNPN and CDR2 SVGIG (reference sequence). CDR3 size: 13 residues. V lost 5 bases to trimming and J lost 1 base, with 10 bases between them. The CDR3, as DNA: TGTGCCTGGGTCACTAGTCGCACAGATACGCAGTATTTT. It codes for CAWVTSRTDTQYF.

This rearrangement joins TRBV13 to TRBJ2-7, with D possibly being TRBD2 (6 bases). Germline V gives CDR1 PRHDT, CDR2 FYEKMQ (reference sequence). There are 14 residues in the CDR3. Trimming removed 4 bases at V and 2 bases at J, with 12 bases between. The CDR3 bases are TGTGCCAGCAGCTCGGGACTCAACACCTACGAGCAGTACTTC. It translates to CASSSGLNTYEQYF.

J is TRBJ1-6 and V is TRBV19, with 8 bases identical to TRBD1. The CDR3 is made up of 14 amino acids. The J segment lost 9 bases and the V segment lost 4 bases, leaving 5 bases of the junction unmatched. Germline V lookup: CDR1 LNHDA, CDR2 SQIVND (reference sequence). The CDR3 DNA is TGTGCCAGTAGTACAACAGGGACAGGTTCACCCCTCCACTTT. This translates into CASSTTGTGSPLHF.

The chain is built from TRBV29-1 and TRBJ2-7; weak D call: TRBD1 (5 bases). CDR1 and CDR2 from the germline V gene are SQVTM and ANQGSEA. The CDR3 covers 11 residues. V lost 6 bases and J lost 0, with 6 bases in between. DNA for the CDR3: TGCAGCGTAGGGGTCTCCTACGAGCAGTACTTC. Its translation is CSVGVSYEQYF.

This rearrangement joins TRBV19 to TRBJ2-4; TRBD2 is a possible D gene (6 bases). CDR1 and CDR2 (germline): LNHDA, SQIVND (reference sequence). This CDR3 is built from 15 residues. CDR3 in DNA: TGTGCGACTAGGGACCCCTACCTCGCCAAAAACATTCAGTACTTC. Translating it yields CATRDPYLAKNIQYF. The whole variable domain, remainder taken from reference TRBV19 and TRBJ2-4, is DGGITQSPKYLFRKEGQNVTLSCEQNLNHDAMYWYRQDPGQGLRLIYYSQIVNDFQKGDIAEGYSVSREKKESFPLTVTSAQKNPTAFYLCATRDPYLAKNIQYFGAGTRLSVL.

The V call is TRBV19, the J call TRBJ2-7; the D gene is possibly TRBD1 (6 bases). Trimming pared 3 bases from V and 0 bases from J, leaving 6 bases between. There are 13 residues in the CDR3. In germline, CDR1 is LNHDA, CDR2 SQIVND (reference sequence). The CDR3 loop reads CASSMTGSYEQYF. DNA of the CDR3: TGTGCCAGTAGTATGACAGGCTCCTACGAGCAGTACTTC.